This T cell receptor (beta chain) is drawn from a study of CD8+CD57+ T cells in acquired aplastic anemia. Findings and limits, study-wide: In common between the patients and the controls were around 30 CD8+ CDR3 sequences.

Patients sequenced had flow cytometry evidence of CD8+CD57+ cell expansion. This CDR3 contains 14 residues. CDR1 and CDR2 from the germline V gene are SNHLY and FYNNEI. Genomic DNA, serving as template, underwent TCR beta VDJ and CDR3 profiling. TCRdb re-called the reads through MiXCR, storing one row per CDR3 protein. The repertoire consists of some 200,000 distinct CDR3 sequences, with roughly 50% occurring once and the leading ten covering just under 20%. A word on this clonotype: No antigen is known for it. The germline gene is not matched at one end of the junction; a read error may be the cause.

The sequenced sample consisted of sorted CD4+, CD8+, or CD8+CD57+ T cells (not recorded which) from PBMCs. The chain is built from TRBV2 and TRBJ1-5; D gene unclear. This TCR was sampled from a human donor with aplastic anemia. The CDR3 loop reads CASSPSYSNQPQHF. In DNA, the CDR3 is TGTGCTAGCAGTCCATCCTATAGCAATCAGCCCCAGCATTTT.